Listed below are T cell receptor beta chains from one sample, sequenced in a study of cytomegalovirus exposure and HLA in healthy donors. Only in-frame clones appear in the TCRdb table, and some are missing; sequencing was by immunoSEQ multiplex PCR. The repertoire holds around 220,000 clones, with approximately 83% as singletons. Sequenced material: PBMCs. These TCRs come from a girl aged 10 to 17 in good health and CMV-seronegative. CDR3s include the opening cysteine and the closing phenylalanine or tryptophan. A D gene is named only where the DNA matches it firmly. Where a row states a size, it is once, few, many or the class of an expanded clone; other rows omit it.

D: NA; size: NA; V: TRBV5-1; J: TRBJ1-5; DNA: TGCGCCAGCAGCTTGGGGGCGTCGAGCAATCAGCCCCAGCATTTT; CDR3: CASSLGASSNQPQHF
D: NA; size: NA; V: TRBV6-5; J: TRBJ2-1; DNA: TGTGCCAGCCGAGGGATTCGAAATGAGCAGTTCTTC; CDR3: CASRGIRNEQFF
D: NA; size: NA; V: TRBV10-3; J: TRBJ1-2; DNA: TGTGCCATCAGTGAGTCGAATCCCGGTAACTATGGCTACACCTTC; CDR3: CAISESNPGNYGYTF
D: NA; size: once; V: TRBV6-5; J: TRBJ2-6; DNA: TGTGCCAGCAGCCGACAGGTTCCTGGGGCCAACGTCCTGACTTTC; CDR3: CASSRQVPGANVLTF
D: TRBD1; size: once; V: TRBV6-1; J: TRBJ2-7; DNA: TGTGCCAGCAGTGGTGGATCTTCGGCAGGGGGCCCCTACGAGCAGTACTTC; CDR3: CASSGGSSAGGPYEQYF
D: NA; size: NA; V: TRBV6-5; J: TRBJ2-6; DNA: TGTGCCAGCAGTCTCGGTACCAACGTCCTGACTTTC; CDR3: CASSLGTNVLTF
D: NA; size: NA; V: TRBV25-1; J: TRBJ2-1; DNA: TGTGCCAGCAGTGCAGACAGTGCTTTCTACAATGAGCAGTTCTTC; CDR3: CASSADSAFYNEQFF
D: TRBD2; size: NA; V: TRBV7-9; J: TRBJ2-3; DNA: TGTGCCAGCGTTCCTCCGGGACTACCAAGCACAGATACGCAGTATTTT; CDR3: CASVPPGLPSTDTQYF
D: NA; size: NA; V: TRBV28; J: TRBJ1-6; DNA: TGTGCCAGCAGCCCGCCCGGGGGTTCCATTAATAATTCACCCCTCCACTTT; CDR3: CASSPPGGSINNSPLHF
D: TRBD1; size: NA; V: TRBV27; J: TRBJ1-2; DNA: TGTGCCAGCAGTTCCCTAACAGGGGGCGCGGGTGGCTACACCTTC; CDR3: CASSSLTGGAGGYTF
D: NA; size: NA; V: TRBV4-3; J: TRBJ2-7; DNA: TGCGCCAGCAGCCAAGCCTTCAGGGGACCCTCCTACGAGCAGTACTTC; CDR3: CASSQAFRGPSYEQYF
D: NA; size: once; V: TRBV2; J: TRBJ1-5; DNA: TGTGCCAAGGGGTCAGGGAAATATCAGCCCCAGCATTTT; CDR3: CAKGSGKYQPQHF
D: NA; size: NA; V: TRBV18; J: TRBJ1-4; DNA: TGTGCCAGCTCTCAGACAGGACCAACTAATGAAAAACTGTTTTTT; CDR3: CASSQTGPTNEKLFF
D: NA; size: NA; V: TRBV28; J: TRBJ2-3; DNA: TGTGCCAGCACCTACCAGGGCCCCCTCACAGATACGCAGTATTTT; CDR3: CASTYQGPLTDTQYF
D: TRBD1; size: once; V: TRBV19; J: TRBJ1-1; DNA: TGTGCCAGTAGTGTACCTAAAACAGGGGGGACTGAAGCTTTCTTT; CDR3: CASSVPKTGGTEAFF
D: NA; size: NA; V: TRBV20-1; J: TRBJ1-1; DNA: TGCAGTGCTAGACCAACTCCTGAAGCTTTCTTT; CDR3: CSARPTPEAFF